This is a list of T cell receptor beta chains from one sample in a study of shared clonotypes between healthy human individuals. Libraries were prepared by immunoSEQ multiplex PCR; TCRdb keeps only in-frame clonotypes and omits some of them. The repertoire consists of about 1.5 million clones, with roughly 98% occurring once and the leading ten covering roughly 0.4%. The sample was naive CD4+ T cells sorted from blood. All receptors come from a man aged 25 to 40 in good health. CDR3s include the opening cysteine and the closing phenylalanine or tryptophan. A D gene is named only where the DNA matches it firmly. Only part of the rows carry a size: once, few, many, or a class if the clone is expanded.

v_call,d_call,j_call,clone_size,cdr3_nt,cdr3_aa
TRBV9,TRBD1,TRBJ1-2,-,TGTGCCAGCAGCGTAACAATTTTGCGGGACAGAGACTATGGCTACACCTTC,CASSVTILRDRDYGYTF
TRBV7-9,-,TRBJ1-5,-,TGTGCCAGCAGCTTAATGTTAACGGGGGCAGGGGAGCCCCAGCATTTT,CASSLMLTGAGEPQHF
TRBV5-1,-,TRBJ1-4,-,TGCGCCAGCAGCTTGGCCGCGTGGACGGTAAGGGAAAAACTGTTTTTT,CASSLAAWTVREKLFF
TRBV10-3,-,TRBJ1-2,-,TGTGCCATCAGTGAGTCACCACTCCCTAACTATGGCTACACCTTC,CAISESPLPNYGYTF
TRBV28,TRBD1,TRBJ2-1,-,TGTGCCAGCAGCACCTCAGACAGGGGGCCTTTCAATGAGCAGTTCTTC,CASSTSDRGPFNEQFF
TRBV27,TRBD1,TRBJ1-2,-,TGTGCCAGCAACGACAGGGCGCCGGGGGGCTACACCTTC,CASNDRAPGGYTF
TRBV2,-,TRBJ2-5,-,TGTGCCAGCAGTGAACGCAGACAAGAGACCCAGTACTTC,CASSERRQETQYF
TRBV5-6,TRBD1,TRBJ2-3,-,TGTGCCAGCAGCTCGTCCGGGACAGGACGCACAGATACGCAGTATTTT,CASSSSGTGRTDTQYF
TRBV5-1,TRBD2,TRBJ2-7,-,TGCGCCAGCAGCTACGGGACTAGCGACACCTACGAGCAGTACTTC,CASSYGTSDTYEQYF
TRBV27,-,TRBJ2-7,-,TGTGCCAGCAGCCTAGACAGCTACGAGCAGTACTTC,CASSLDSYEQYF
TRBV19,TRBD1,TRBJ1-1,-,TGTGCCAGTAGTAGGCAGGGGGCGGGCATGAACACTGAAGCTTTCTTT,CASSRQGAGMNTEAFF
TRBV2,TRBD1,TRBJ1-1,-,TGTGCCAGCAGTGACAGGGGGCGGACTGAAGCTTTCTTT,CASSDRGRTEAFF
TRBV5-6,-,TRBJ2-7,-,TGTGCCAGCAGCCGACAGGTTTACGAGCAGTACTTC,CASSRQVYEQYF
TRBV28,-,TRBJ2-1,-,TGTGCCAGCAGTTTCTCCGGACTGGTTGAGCAGTTCTTC,CASSFSGLVEQFF
TRBV9,TRBD1,TRBJ2-7,-,TGTGCCAGCAACCGGGACAGTTCCTACGAGCAGTACTTC,CASNRDSSYEQYF
TRBV7-6,-,TRBJ2-1,-,TGTGCCAGCAGCTTAGGTTTCGGACCCTCCTACAATGAGCAGTTCTTC,CASSLGFGPSYNEQFF
TRBV5-1,TRBD1,TRBJ2-2,-,TGCGCCAGCAGCTCCATTACAGGGGTCACCGGGGAGCTGTTTTTT,CASSSITGVTGELFF
TRBV5-1,-,TRBJ2-7,-,TGCGCCAGCAAAGAGGATTCGGGCAGGGACTACGAGCAGTACTTC,CASKEDSGRDYEQYF
TRBV6-5,-,TRBJ1-2,-,TGTGCCAGCAGAGTGAGGGCTAACTATGGCTACACCTTC,CASRVRANYGYTF
TRBV11-2,-,TRBJ2-5,-,TGTGCCAGCAGCTTAGTTGGGGCCATCCAAGAGACCCAGTACTTC,CASSLVGAIQETQYF
TRBV5-3,-,TRBJ2-1,-,TGTGCCAGAAGCTCTACACCCACAATGGATTCGGATGAGCAGTTCTTC,CARSSTPTMDSDEQFF
TRBV9,-,TRBJ2-1,-,TGTGCCAGCAGCGTCGGGCAGCAGAGCTCCTACAATGAGCAGTTCTTC,CASSVGQQSSYNEQFF
TRBV28,-,TRBJ2-7,-,TGTGCCAGCAGTCCACCCCCTATGGGATTTTCAGCCTACGAGCAGTACTTC,CASSPPPMGFSAYEQYF
TRBV7-3,-,TRBJ2-5,-,TGTGCCAGCAGCCCCCGGGTTCAAGAGACCCAGTACTTC,CASSPRVQETQYF
TRBV6-4,TRBD2,TRBJ2-3,-,TGTGCCAGCAGTGACAAGACTAGCGGGGACACAGATACGCAGTATTTT,CASSDKTSGDTDTQYF
TRBV9,-,TRBJ1-2,-,TGTGCCAGCAGCGTAGGTGGAGGAACTAACTATGGCTACACCTTC,CASSVGGGTNYGYTF
TRBV4-1,-,TRBJ2-3,-,TGCGCCAGCAGCCCCTATACCGACAGGCCAGATACGCAGTATTTT,CASSPYTDRPDTQYF
TRBV28,-,TRBJ2-3,-,TGTGCCAGCAGTTTAGCAGGGCCGCAGTATTTT,CASSLAGPQYF
TRBV6-5,-,TRBJ1-4,-,TGTGCCAGCAGTCCGACAGCAACTAATGAAAAACTGTTTTTT,CASSPTATNEKLFF
TRBV2,-,TRBJ1-2,-,TGTGCCAGCAGTGTTCTACAATCCCGGGGTGGAGGCTACACCTTC,CASSVLQSRGGGYTF
TRBV6-1,-,TRBJ2-1,-,TGTGCCAGCAGTGGCCTGCTCCACAGCTCCTACAATGAGCAGTTCTTC,CASSGLLHSSYNEQFF
TRBV6-4,-,TRBJ2-7,-,TGTGCCAGCAGTGACCGCGGCAAGACCACCTACGAGCAGTACTTC,CASSDRGKTTYEQYF
TRBV5-4,-,TRBJ1-1,-,TGTGCCAGCAGCTTAGGGGGGAACACTGAAGCTTTCTTT,CASSLGGNTEAFF
TRBV11-2,-,TRBJ2-7,-,TGTGCCAGCAGGGCCCCTTACAGGGGAGGCTCCTACGAGCAGTACTTC,CASRAPYRGGSYEQYF
TRBV5-4,TRBD1,TRBJ2-2,-,TGTGCCAGCACCCCGGGGACAGGGCAATACACCGGGGAGCTGTTTTTT,CASTPGTGQYTGELFF
TRBV2,-,TRBJ2-5,-,TGTGCCAGCAGTGGGAGCACAGTCCAAGAGACCCAGTACTTC,CASSGSTVQETQYF
TRBV5-1,TRBD1,TRBJ1-1,-,TGCGCCAGCAGCTTCGGACAGGTGAACACTGAAGCTTTCTTT,CASSFGQVNTEAFF
TRBV7-9,-,TRBJ1-1,once,TGTGCCAGCAGCTTGGTGGCTGAAGCTTTCTTT,CASSLVAEAFF
TRBV6-1,TRBD2,TRBJ2-2,-,TGTGCCAGCAGCGGTTTGGGGGAGGGGACCGGGGAGCTGTTTTTT,CASSGLGEGTGELFF
TRBV18,-,TRBJ2-5,-,TGTGCCAGGTCCCCGCCCGTGGAGGAGCCTCAGGGGCAGTACTTC,CARSPPVEEPQGQYF
TRBV2,-,TRBJ1-1,-,TGTGCCAGCAGCCCGGGAGGTCGGAACACTGAAGCTTTCTTT,CASSPGGRNTEAFF
TRBV28,-,TRBJ1-1,-,TGTGCCAGCAGTTTGATCGTGGTTCACGGAGCTTTCTTT,CASSLIVVHGAFF
TRBV4-1,-,TRBJ2-1,-,TGCGCCAGCAGCCAAGCACCTGTCTCCTACAATGAGCAGTTCTTC,CASSQAPVSYNEQFF
TRBV2,-,TRBJ2-7,-,TGTGCCAGCACGGCACCTTCCTACGAGCAGTACTTC,CASTAPSYEQYF
TRBV5-1,TRBD2,TRBJ2-5,-,TGCGCCAGCAGTTTTGAAACGGGACTAGCGGCAGAAGAGACCCAGTACTTC,CASSFETGLAAEETQYF
TRBV4-3,-,TRBJ2-7,once,TGCGCCAGCAGCCAAGTGGCTCAGGGGTTCTCCTACGAGCAGTACTTC,CASSQVAQGFSYEQYF
TRBV4-1,-,TRBJ1-1,-,TGCGCCAGCAGCCAAAGATTTTTGAACACTGAAGCTTTCTTT,CASSQRFLNTEAFF
TRBV25-1,-,TRBJ1-4,-,TGTGCCAGCAGTGCCCTAGGGGCCATGGGGGTAAAACTGTTTTTT,CASSALGAMGVKLFF
TRBV5-1,TRBD1,TRBJ2-3,-,TGCGCCAGCAGCTTGGAGGGACAGGGTTTCGATACGCAGTATTTT,CASSLEGQGFDTQYF
TRBV7-9,TRBD2,TRBJ2-7,once,TGTGCCAGCAGCCCCCGGCGGGAGGAGCAGTACTTC,CASSPRREEQYF
TRBV9,-,TRBJ2-7,-,TGTGCCAGCAGCGTAGGGGGGACCGCCTGGGAGCAGTACTTC,CASSVGGTAWEQYF
TRBV18,-,TRBJ2-1,-,TGTGCCAGCTCACCGAGGGTAGCAGCCCGGGATGAGCAGTTCTTC,CASSPRVAARDEQFF
TRBV18,TRBD1,TRBJ1-1,-,TGTGCCAGCTCACTATCTAAAAACCCGAGGGGACAGGGTCGTGTTGGGACTGAAGCTTTCTTT,CASSLSKNPRGQGRVGTEAFF
TRBV18,-,TRBJ2-1,-,TGTGCCAGCTCACCAGGCAGGGGAGCCGGTGAGCAGTTCTTC,CASSPGRGAGEQFF
TRBV19,TRBD1,TRBJ1-5,-,TGTGCCAGTAGTACGTACCAGGGGGTAGGTAGCAATCAGCCCCAGCATTTT,CASSTYQGVGSNQPQHF
TRBV5-1,-,TRBJ2-1,-,TGCGCCAGCAGCTCAACCCCCGGGATAGACAATGAGCAGTTCTTC,CASSSTPGIDNEQFF